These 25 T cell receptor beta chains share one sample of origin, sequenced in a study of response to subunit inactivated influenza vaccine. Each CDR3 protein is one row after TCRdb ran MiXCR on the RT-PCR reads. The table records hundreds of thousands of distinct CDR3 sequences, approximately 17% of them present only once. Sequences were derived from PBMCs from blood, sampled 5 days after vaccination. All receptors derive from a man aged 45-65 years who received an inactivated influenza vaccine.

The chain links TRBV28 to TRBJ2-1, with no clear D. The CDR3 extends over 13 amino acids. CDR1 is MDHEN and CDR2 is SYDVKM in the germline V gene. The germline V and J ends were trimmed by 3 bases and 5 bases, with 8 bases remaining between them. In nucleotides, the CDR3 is TGTGCCAGCAGTTTCCCGTGGGACAATGAGCAGTTCTTC. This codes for CASSFPWDNEQFF. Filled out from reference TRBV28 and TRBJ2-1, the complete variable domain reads DVKVTQSSRYLVKRTGEKVFLECVQDMDHENMFWYRQDPGLGLRLIYFSYDVKMKEKGDIPEGYSVSREKKERFSLILESASTNQTSMYLCASSFPWDNEQFFGPGTRLTVL.

In DNA form, the CDR3 reads TGCGCCAGCAGCTCTCAGTTTGCGGGAGAGTCCTACAATGAGCAGTTCTTC. Protein: CASSSQFAGESYNEQFF. The chain employs TRBV5-1 and TRBJ2-1, with 7 positions matching TRBD2. Germline V gives CDR1 SGHRS, CDR2 YFSETQ. The CDR3 length is 17 residues. The V and J ends lost 3 bases and 1 base, in that order; junction bases with no gene match: 10.

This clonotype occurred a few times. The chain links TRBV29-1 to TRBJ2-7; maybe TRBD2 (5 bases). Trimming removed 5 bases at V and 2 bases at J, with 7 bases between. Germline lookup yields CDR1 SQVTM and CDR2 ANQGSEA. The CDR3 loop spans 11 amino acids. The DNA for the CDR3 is TGCAGCGTTACGGAGGCCTACGAGCAGTACTTC. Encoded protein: CSVTEAYEQYF.

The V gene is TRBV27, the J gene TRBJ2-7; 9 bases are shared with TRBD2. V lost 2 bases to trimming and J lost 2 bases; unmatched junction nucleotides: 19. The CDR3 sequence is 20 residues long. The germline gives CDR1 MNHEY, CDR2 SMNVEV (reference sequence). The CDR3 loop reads CASSLTYQTAGTSNPYEQYF. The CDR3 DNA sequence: TGTGCCAGCAGTTTAACGTACCAGACAGCCGGGACTAGCAATCCCTACGAGCAGTACTTC.

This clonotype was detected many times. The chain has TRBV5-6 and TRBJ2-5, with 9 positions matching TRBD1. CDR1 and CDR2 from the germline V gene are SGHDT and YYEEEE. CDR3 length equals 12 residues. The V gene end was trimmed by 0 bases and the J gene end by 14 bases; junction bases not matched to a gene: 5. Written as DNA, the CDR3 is TGTGCCAGCAGCTTGGGACAGGGGGTAGGATACTTC. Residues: CASSLGQGVGYF.

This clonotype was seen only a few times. CDR3 sequence reads: CASSTRDRLNEKLFF. The DNA for the CDR3 is TGTGCCAGCAGTACCAGGGACAGGCTAAATGAAAAACTGTTTTTT. The V call is TRBV12-3 or TRBV12-4, the J call TRBJ1-4; 8 bases fit TRBD1. The CDR3 runs to 15 residues. With 5 bases clipped from V and 5 bases from J, the junction kept 7 bases outside the gene matches.

CDR3 loop: CASSLWAGTSGRSTDTQYF. The CDR3 DNA is TGTGCCAGCAGTTTATGGGCCGGGACTAGCGGGAGGAGCACAGATACGCAGTATTTT. The J gene is TRBJ2-3, the V gene TRBV27; 15 bases agree with TRBD2. CDR3 size: 19 residues. Germline V gives CDR1 MNHEY, CDR2 SMNVEV (reference sequence). The V segment lost 1 base and the J segment 0 bases; nucleotides outside the gene matches: 5.

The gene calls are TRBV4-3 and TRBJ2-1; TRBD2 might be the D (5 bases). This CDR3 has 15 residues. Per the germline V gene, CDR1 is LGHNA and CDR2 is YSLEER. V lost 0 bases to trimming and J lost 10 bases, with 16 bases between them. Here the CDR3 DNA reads TGCGCCAGCAGCCAAGAACGGGGTAGTAGCAGGGAGCAGTTCTTC. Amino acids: CASSQERGSSREQFF.

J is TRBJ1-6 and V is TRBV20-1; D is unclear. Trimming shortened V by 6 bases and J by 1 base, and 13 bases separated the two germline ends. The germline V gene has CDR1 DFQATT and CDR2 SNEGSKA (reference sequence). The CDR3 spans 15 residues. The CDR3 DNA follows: TGCAGTGCAGGGTCAAGTCTATCCTATAATTCACCCCTCCACTTT. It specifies CSAGSSLSYNSPLHF.

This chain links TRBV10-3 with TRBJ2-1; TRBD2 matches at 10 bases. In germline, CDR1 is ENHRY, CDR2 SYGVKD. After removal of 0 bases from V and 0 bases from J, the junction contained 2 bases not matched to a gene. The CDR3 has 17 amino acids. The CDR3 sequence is CAISESLAGSSYNEQFF. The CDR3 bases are TGTGCCATCAGTGAGTCACTAGCGGGGAGCTCCTACAATGAGCAGTTCTTC.

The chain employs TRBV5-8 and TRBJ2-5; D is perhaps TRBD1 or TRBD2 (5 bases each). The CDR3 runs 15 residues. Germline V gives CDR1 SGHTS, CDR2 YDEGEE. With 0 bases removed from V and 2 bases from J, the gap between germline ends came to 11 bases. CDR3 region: CASSLVGPLQETQYF. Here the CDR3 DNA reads TGTGCCAGCAGCTTGGTGGGACCACTGCAAGAGACCCAGTACTTC.

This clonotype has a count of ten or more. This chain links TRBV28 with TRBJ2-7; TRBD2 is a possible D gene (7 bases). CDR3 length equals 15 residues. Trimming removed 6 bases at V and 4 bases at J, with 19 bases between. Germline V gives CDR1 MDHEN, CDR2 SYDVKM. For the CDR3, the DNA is TGTGCCAGCAGCTACTCCCGAGGGGGGGCGTACGAGCAGTACTTC. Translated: CASSYSRGGAYEQYF.

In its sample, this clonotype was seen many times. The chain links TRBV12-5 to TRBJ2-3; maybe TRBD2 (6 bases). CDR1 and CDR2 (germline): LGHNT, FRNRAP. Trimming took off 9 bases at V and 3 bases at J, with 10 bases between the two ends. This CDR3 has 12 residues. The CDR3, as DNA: TGTGCTAGCGGGAGAGGGACAGATACGCAGTATTTT. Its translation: CASGRGTDTQYF.

The DNA of the CDR3 is TGTGCCAGCAGCCCCAAACCGAATACGAACACTGAAGCTTTCTTT. This sequence encodes CASSPKPNTNTEAFF. The chain carries TRBV7-6 and TRBJ1-1, with D uncertain. The V end lost 5 bases, the J end lost 1 base, and 14 bases lay between the germline ends. This CDR3 is built from 15 residues. Germline CDR1 SGHVS, CDR2 FNYEAQ. Drawing the rest from reference TRBV7-6 and TRBJ1-1, the complete variable domain is GAGVSQSPRYKVTKRGQDVALRCDPISGHVSLYWYRQALGQGPEFLTYFNYEAQQDKSGLPNDRFSAERPEGSISTLTIQRTEQRDSAMYRCASSPKPNTNTEAFFGQGTRLTVV.

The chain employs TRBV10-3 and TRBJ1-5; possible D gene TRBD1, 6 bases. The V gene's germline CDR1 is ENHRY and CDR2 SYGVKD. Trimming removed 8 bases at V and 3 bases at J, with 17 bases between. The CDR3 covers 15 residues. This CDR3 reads CAIGDRQVPNQPQHF. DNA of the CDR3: TGTGCCATCGGGGATCGACAGGTCCCCAATCAGCCCCAGCATTTT.

The CDR3, as DNA: TGCAGTGCTAGAGCCCGGGACAGGGGATATTCACCCCTCCACTTT. It translates to CSARARDRGYSPLHF. This sequence joins TRBV20-1 and TRBJ1-6, with 10 bases lining up with TRBD1. The germline V gene encodes CDR1 DFQATT and CDR2 SNEGSKA (reference sequence). V lost 1 base to trimming and J lost 8 bases; unmatched junction nucleotides: 5. The CDR3 runs 15 residues.

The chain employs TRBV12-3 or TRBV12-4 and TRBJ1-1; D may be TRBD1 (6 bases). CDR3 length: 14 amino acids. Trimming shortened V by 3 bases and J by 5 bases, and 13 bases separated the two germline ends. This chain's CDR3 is CASSFRAGATEAFF. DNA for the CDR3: TGTGCCAGCAGTTTTCGGGCAGGGGCGACTGAAGCTTTCTTT.

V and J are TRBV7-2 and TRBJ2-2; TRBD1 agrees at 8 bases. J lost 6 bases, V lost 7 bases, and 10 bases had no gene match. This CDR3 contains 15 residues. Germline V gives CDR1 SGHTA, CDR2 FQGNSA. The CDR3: CASTKLRGPSGELFF. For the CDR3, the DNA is TGTGCCAGCACCAAACTCAGGGGGCCGTCCGGGGAGCTGTTTTTT.

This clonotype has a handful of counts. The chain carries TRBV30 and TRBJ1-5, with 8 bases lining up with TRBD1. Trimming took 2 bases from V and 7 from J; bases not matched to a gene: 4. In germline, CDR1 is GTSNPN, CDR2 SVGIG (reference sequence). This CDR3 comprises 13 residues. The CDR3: CAWSFRGQQPQHF. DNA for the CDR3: TGTGCCTGGAGTTTCAGGGGGCAACAGCCCCAGCATTTT.

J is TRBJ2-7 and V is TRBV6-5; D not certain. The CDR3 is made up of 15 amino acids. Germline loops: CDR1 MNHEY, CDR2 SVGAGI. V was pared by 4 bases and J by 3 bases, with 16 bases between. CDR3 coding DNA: TGTGCCAGCAGTTCCGGACCTGCGGCTTACTACGAGCAGTACTTC. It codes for CASSSGPAAYYEQYF.

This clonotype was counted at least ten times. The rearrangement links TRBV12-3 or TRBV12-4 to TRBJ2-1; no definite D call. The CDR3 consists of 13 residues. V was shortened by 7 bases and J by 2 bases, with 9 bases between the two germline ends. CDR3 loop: CASTRQPYNEQFF. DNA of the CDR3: TGTGCCAGCACCCGGCAGCCCTACAATGAGCAGTTCTTC.

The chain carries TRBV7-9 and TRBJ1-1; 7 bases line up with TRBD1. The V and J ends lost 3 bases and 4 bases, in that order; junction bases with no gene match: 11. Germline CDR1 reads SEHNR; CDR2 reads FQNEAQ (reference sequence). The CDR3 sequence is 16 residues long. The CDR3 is CASSLSRTGDRTEAFF. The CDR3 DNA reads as TGTGCCAGCAGCTTGAGTAGGACAGGTGATCGCACTGAAGCTTTCTTT.

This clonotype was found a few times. Here the CDR3 DNA reads TGTGCCAGCAGTTACTCGGGAACCGGGACAGGGAGTATGGGTACCTTC. It is translated as CASSYSGTGTGSMGTF. The chain is built from TRBV6-5 and TRBJ1-2; 9 bases agree with TRBD1. The germline gives CDR1 MNHEY, CDR2 SVGAGI. CDR3 length equals 16 residues. V trimming: 0 bases; J trimming: 14 bases; junction bases outside the gene matches: 16.

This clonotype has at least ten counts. The chain's CDR3 is CASSTSSGRVTGELFF. DNA for the CDR3: TGTGCCAGCAGCACCTCGAGCGGGAGGGTAACCGGGGAGCTGTTTTTT. The V call is TRBV7-2, the J call TRBJ2-2; TRBD2 matches 10 bases. The CDR3 consists of 16 residues. Germline values: CDR1 SGHTA, CDR2 FQGNSA. The J segment lost 5 bases and the V segment lost 5 bases, leaving 8 bases of the junction unmatched.

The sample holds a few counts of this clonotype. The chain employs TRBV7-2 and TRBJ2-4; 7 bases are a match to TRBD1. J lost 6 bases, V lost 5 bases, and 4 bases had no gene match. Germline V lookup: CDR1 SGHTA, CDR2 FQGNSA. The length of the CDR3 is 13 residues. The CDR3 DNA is TGTGCCAGCAGCGGGGACAGCGTAAACATTCAGTACTTC. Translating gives CASSGDSVNIQYF.